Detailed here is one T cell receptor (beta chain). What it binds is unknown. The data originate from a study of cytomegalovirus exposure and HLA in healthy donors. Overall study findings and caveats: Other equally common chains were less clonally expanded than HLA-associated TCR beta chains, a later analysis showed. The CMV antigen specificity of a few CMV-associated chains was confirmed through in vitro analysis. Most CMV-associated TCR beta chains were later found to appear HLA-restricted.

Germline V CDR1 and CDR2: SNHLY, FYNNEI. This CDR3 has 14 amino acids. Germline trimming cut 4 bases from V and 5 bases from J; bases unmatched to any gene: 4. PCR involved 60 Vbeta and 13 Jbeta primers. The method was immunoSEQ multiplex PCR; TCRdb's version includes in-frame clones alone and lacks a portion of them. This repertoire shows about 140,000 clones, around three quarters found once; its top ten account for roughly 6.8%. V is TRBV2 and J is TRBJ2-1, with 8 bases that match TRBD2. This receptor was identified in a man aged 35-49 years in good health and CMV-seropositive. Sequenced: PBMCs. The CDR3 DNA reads TGTGCCAGCAGTGGAACTAGCGGTGACAATGAGCAGTTCTTC. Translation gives CASSGTSGDNEQFF.